This T cell receptor (beta chain) was identified in a study of a mutant IDH1 vaccine in newly diagnosed glioma. About the research overall: Mean patient age was around 40 years; roughly 62% were male and about 40% female. Before enrollment, patients got radiotherapy alone, temozolomide alone, or mostly the combination.

Stated time point: baseline, week 1 (first vaccination visit). Described treatment: pre-vaccination baseline after standard-of-care therapy. This CDR3 is built from 13 residues. Trimming pared 7 bases from V and 4 bases from J, leaving 13 bases between. Germline loops: CDR1 MNHEY, CDR2 SMNVEV (reference sequence). The assay was immunoSEQ multiplex PCR, and TCRdb's table has in-frame clones only and misses some. This table holds 50,000 or so clones, approximately 81% found once. The gene calls are TRBV27 and TRBJ1-2; no firm D call. This sequence originates from a young man with glioma. The source material was PBMCs, sampled from a glioma patient treated with radiotherapy, temozolomide or both. This chain's CDR3 is CASKAGELYGYTF. The CDR3 DNA is TGTGCCAGCAAGGCAGGCGAACTCTATGGCTACACCTTC.